What follows is one T cell receptor (beta chain) and its context. The CDR3 totals 15 residues. Germline values: CDR1 SGHNT, CDR2 YYREEE (reference sequence). V was clipped by 0 bases and J by 10 bases; unmatched bases: 5. These data are taken from a study of cytomegalovirus exposure and HLA in healthy donors. Vbeta (60) and Jbeta (13) primers were used in the PCR. Method: immunoSEQ multiplex PCR; TCRdb's copy keeps in-frame clones and lacks some. The sample records fewer than 200,000 clones, 9.5% being singletons. The source of this sequence is a woman aged 30 to 39 in good health and CMV-seropositive. Sequenced sample: PBMCs. The V call is TRBV5-4, the J call TRBJ2-3; 13 bases are a match to TRBD2. CDR3 coding DNA: TGTGCCAGCAGCTTGGCCGGGACTAGCGGGACTCCGCAGTATTTT. Protein product: CASSLAGTSGTPQYF.